This paragraph covers one T cell receptor beta chain sequence. Its target is not known. The record originates from a study of T cell responses to AZD1222 COVID-19 vaccine. Method: immunoSEQ multiplex PCR; TCRdb's copy keeps in-frame clones and lacks some. The sample carries about 120,000 clones, roughly four fifths recorded once. Study-level points and caveats: Clonal diversity was possibly underestimated; the donors were predominantly white British and more often female. A reported finding is that nearly half of spike-specific TCRs target unmutated variant regions. Baseline seropositivity occurred in only a handful of AZD1222 recipients.

V lost 4 bases to trimming and J lost 5 bases, with 9 bases between them. Looked up from germline, CDR1 is DFQATT and CDR2 is SNEGSKA (reference sequence). The CDR3 runs to 11 residues. This TCR came from an adult in good health. Here the sequenced sample was peripheral blood, taken on day 0 of AZD1222 vaccination. This sequence joins TRBV20-1 and TRBJ2-7; D uncertain. CDR3 nucleotides: TGCAGTGCTAAAAAAAGGGACGAGCAGTACTTC. Encoded protein: CSAKKRDEQYF.